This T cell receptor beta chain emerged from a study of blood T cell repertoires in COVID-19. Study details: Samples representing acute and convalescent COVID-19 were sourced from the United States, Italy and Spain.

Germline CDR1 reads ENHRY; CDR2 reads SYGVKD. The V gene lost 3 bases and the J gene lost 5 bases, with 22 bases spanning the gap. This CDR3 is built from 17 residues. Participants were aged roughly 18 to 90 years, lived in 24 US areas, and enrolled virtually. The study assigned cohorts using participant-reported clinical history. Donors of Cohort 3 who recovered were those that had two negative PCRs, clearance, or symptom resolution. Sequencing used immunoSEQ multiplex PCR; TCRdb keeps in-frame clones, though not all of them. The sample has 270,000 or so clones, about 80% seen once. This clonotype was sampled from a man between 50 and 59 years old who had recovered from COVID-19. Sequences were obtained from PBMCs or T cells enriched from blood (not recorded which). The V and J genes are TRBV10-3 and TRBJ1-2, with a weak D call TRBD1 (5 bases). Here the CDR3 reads CAISEGDIGGAGYGYTF. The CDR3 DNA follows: TGTGCCATCAGTGAAGGGGATATTGGAGGGGCGGGGTATGGCTACACCTTC.